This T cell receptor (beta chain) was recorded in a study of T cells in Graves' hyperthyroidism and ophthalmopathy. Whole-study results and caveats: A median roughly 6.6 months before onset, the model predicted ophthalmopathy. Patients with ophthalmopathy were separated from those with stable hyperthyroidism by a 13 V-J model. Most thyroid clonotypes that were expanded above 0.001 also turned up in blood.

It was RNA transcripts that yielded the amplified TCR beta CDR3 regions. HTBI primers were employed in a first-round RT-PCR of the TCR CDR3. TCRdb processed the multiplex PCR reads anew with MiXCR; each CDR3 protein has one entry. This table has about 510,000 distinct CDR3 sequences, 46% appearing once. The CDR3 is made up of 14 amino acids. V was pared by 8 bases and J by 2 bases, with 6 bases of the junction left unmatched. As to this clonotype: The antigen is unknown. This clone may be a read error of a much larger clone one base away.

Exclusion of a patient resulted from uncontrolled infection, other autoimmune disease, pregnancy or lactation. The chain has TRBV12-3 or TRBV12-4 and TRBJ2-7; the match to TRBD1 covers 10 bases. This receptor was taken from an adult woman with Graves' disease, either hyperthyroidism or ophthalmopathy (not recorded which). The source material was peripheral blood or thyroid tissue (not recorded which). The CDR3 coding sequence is TGTGCCAGCGGTACCGGGACAGGGGCCTACGAGCAGTACTTC. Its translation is CASGTGTGAYEQYF.